The 3 T cell receptor beta chains below come from one sample, sequenced in a study of blood T cell repertoires in COVID-19. Repertoires were generated with immunoSEQ multiplex PCR, while TCRdb's copy carries only in-frame clones and drops some. In the table there are 250,000 or so clones, roughly 83% of which are singletons. The sequenced sample was peripheral blood. The receptors come from a man aged 80 or over with acute or convalescent COVID-19.

V and J are TRBV6-5 and TRBJ2-7, with 9 bases identical to TRBD2. This CDR3 contains 16 residues. The V and J ends lost 0 bases and 2 bases, in that order; junction bases with no gene match: 5. Germline CDR1 MNHEY, CDR2 SVGAGI. CDR3 nucleotides: TGTGCCAGCAGTTACTCCCCACTAGCGGGTCCCTACGAGCAGTACTTC. Protein: CASSYSPLAGPYEQYF.

This clone showed up just a few times. This chain uses TRBV30 with TRBJ2-3; 12 bases line up with TRBD2. The CDR3 spans 13 residues. CDR1 and CDR2 from the germline V gene are GTSNPN and SVGIG (reference sequence). The V gene end was trimmed by 0 bases and the J gene end by 14 bases; junction bases not matched to a gene: 6. CDR3 DNA sequence: TGTGCCTGGAGTGTACCTAGCGGGAGGGGGGCGTATTTT. Its protein product is CAWSVPSGRGAYF. Looking up the rest from reference TRBV30 and TRBJ2-3 gives the full variable domain: SQTIHQWPATLVQPVGSPLSLECTVEGTSNPNLYWYRQAAGRGLQLLFYSVGIGQISSEVPQNLSASRPQDRQFILSSKKLLLSDSGFYLCAWSVPSGRGAYFGPGTRLTVL.

The chain employs TRBV4-1 and TRBJ2-7; the D is unclear. This CDR3 region has 12 residues. Germline values: CDR1 MGHRA, CDR2 YSYEKL. The germline V and J ends were trimmed by 3 bases and 3 bases, with 6 bases remaining between them. The CDR3 nucleotides read TGCGCCAGCAGCCATCCTAACTACGAGCAGTACTTC. Translated, it gives CASSHPNYEQYF.